This paragraph covers one TCR beta chain sequence. The assay was immunoSEQ multiplex PCR, and TCRdb's table has in-frame clones only and misses some. The data hold approximately 160,000 clones, with 80% to 95% observed a single time. These data come from a study of control samples from healthy donors and cancer patients. Germline V CDR1 and CDR2: SGDLS, YYNGEE. The CDR3 has 14 amino acids. Between the trimmed V and J ends, which lost 4 bases and 2 bases, there was a span of 10 bases. Sequenced material: blood. The gene calls are TRBV9 and TRBJ1-3; D remains unclear. The clonotype comes from a woman aged 60-70 years in good health. DNA of the CDR3: TGTGCCAGCAGCCCAGACGCAGCTGGAAACACCATATATTTT. It encodes CASSPDAAGNTIYF.